This TCR beta chain was sequenced in a study of Ad26.COV2.S vaccination and SARS-CoV-2 variants. Study at large: Ad26.COV2.S shots went into the muscle once or twice, 56 days apart.

Treatment denoted: roughly 20 received Ad26.COV2.S at low or high dose, single or two shots; roughly five received placebo; per-sample allocation not given. At day 63 after the first vaccine or placebo injection, samples were drawn. The vaccine antigen was prefusion-stabilized Wuhan SARS-CoV-2 spike. Here immunoSEQ multiplex PCR was the method, and the copy in TCRdb shows in-frame clones only, minus some. Here the sample spans approximately 360,000 clones, around 82% being singletons. Germline V lookup: CDR1 GTSNPN, CDR2 SVGIG (reference sequence). V shed 3 bases and J shed 13 bases, with 13 bases lying between them. The CDR3 is 12 residues long.

J is TRBJ1-6 and V is TRBV30; tentative D call: TRBD1 (5 bases). The sequenced sample was peripheral blood, obtained in a trial of Ad26.COV2.S vaccine versus placebo. This TCR derives from a person aged 18 to 59 who received the Ad26.COV2.S COVID-19 vaccine or a placebo. CDR3 amino acids: CAWRGGARPLHF. The DNA for the CDR3 is TGTGCCTGGAGGGGGGGAGCGCGTCCCCTCCACTTT.